Listed below are T cell receptor beta chains from one sample, sequenced in a study of identical twins. Each CDR3 protein gets one entry after TCRdb re-called the 5' RACE reads with MiXCR. This table holds 210,000 or so distinct CDR3 sequences, approximately 15% found once. These sequences were also reported in another study, on T cells expressing NK-cell markers.

Material for sequencing was CD8+ T cells sorted from blood. The receptors originated from a woman aged 18-35 years in good health. The CDR3 runs from the conserved cysteine through the conserved F or W. A D gene is named only where the DNA matches it firmly. Expanded clones are given a class, and other clones once, few, many or no size at all.

J	size	D	V	CDR3	DNA
TRBJ2-7	-	-	TRBV25-1	CASTGRGREIYEQYF	TGTGCCAGCACCGGTAGGGGACGGGAAATCTACGAGCAGTACTTC
TRBJ2-4	-	TRBD2	TRBV2	CASGEGIRHYF	TGTGCCAGCGGGGAGGGGATACGCCACTACTTC
TRBJ2-1	few	-	TRBV9	CASSDSNEQFF	TGTGCCAGCAGCGACTCGAATGAGCAGTTCTTC
TRBJ2-1	-	TRBD2	TRBV3-1	CASSPRLAGDNEQFF	TGTGCCAGCAGCCCAAGACTAGCGGGAGACAATGAGCAGTTCTTC
TRBJ2-4	-	TRBD2	TRBV7-9	CASSSQTGLAKNIQYF	TGTGCCAGCAGCTCGCAAACGGGACTAGCTAAAAACATTCAGTACTTC
TRBJ2-7	-	-	TRBV5-5	CASILEDSYEQYF	-
TRBJ2-5	-	TRBD2	TRBV7-2	CASSFGLAEQETQYF	TGTGCCAGCAGCTTCGGACTAGCGGAACAAGAGACCCAGTACTTC
TRBJ2-1	few	TRBD2	TRBV2	CASGGTSGDSYNEQFF	TGTGCCAGCGGGGGGACTAGCGGGGATTCCTACAATGAGCAGTTCTTC
TRBJ2-7	few	TRBD1	TRBV9	CASSPRDRLYEQYF	TGTGCCAGCAGCCCGCGGGACAGGCTCTACGAGCAGTACTTC
TRBJ2-3	-	-	TRBV12-3/TRBV12-4	CASSPLANTDTQYF	TGTGCCAGCAGCCCCCTTGCCAACACAGATACGCAGTATTTT
TRBJ2-1	few	-	TRBV11-3	CASNPGQGGNEQFF	TGTGCCAGCAACCCGGGCCAGGGTGGTAATGAGCAGTTCTTC
TRBJ2-1	-	-	TRBV20-1	CSAHWAGRNNEQFF	TGCAGTGCCCACTGGGCAGGACGGAACAATGAGCAGTTCTTC
TRBJ2-5	-	TRBD1	TRBV25-1	CASSVWTGRGETQYF	TGTGCCAGCAGTGTGTGGACAGGGCGGGGAGAGACCCAGTACTTC
TRBJ2-5	-	-	TRBV12-3/TRBV12-4	CAISLASLVYSYKETQYF	TGTGCCATCAGTTTGGCGAGTCTCGTGTACAGCTACAAAGAGACCCAGTACTTC
TRBJ1-6	-	-	TRBV5-6	CASSLGLIDSPLHF	TGTGCCAGCAGCTTGGGTCTAATTGATTCACCCCTCCACTTT
TRBJ2-7	few	-	TRBV20-1	CSAGVIYEQYF	TGCAGTGCTGGAGTCATCTACGAGCAGTACTTC
TRBJ2-7	-	TRBD1	TRBV7-9	CASSGSRDRGFMGQYF	TGTGCCAGCAGCGGAAGCCGGGACAGGGGTTTTATGGGGCAGTACTTC
TRBJ2-2	-	-	TRBV5-6	CASSPGFGTGELFF	TGTGCCAGCAGCCCAGGGTTCGGCACCGGGGAGCTGTTTTTT
TRBJ2-7	-	-	TRBV12-3/TRBV12-4	CASSLNHEQYF	TGTGCCAGCAGTTTGAACCACGAGCAGTACTTC
TRBJ2-1	-	-	TRBV12-3/TRBV12-4	CASKGSPTYNEQFF	TGTGCCAGCAAAGGCTCCCCTACCTACAATGAGCAGTTCTTC
TRBJ2-7	-	TRBD1	TRBV4-1	CASSQEGQGMAGYEQYF	TGCGCCAGCAGCCAGGAAGGACAGGGGATGGCGGGGTACGAGCAGTACTTC
TRBJ2-7	few	-	TRBV7-9	CASSLGTSPYEQYF	TGTGCCAGCAGCTTAGGTACTTCCCCCTACGAGCAGTACTTC
TRBJ2-2	few	-	TRBV9	CASSPGWSTSHTGELFF	TGTGCCAGCAGCCCCGGATGGTCTACCTCCCACACCGGGGAGCTGTTTTTT
TRBJ2-1	-	-	TRBV9	CASSPQEQFF	TGTGCCAGCAGCCCACAGGAGCAGTTCTTC
TRBJ2-7	few	-	TRBV25-1	CASSEGYREEQYF	TGTGCCAGCAGTGAAGGCTACCGGGAAGAGCAGTACTTC
TRBJ2-1	-	-	TRBV20-1	CSAPGGGSYNEQFF	TGCAGTGCTCCGGGGGGCGGAAGCTACAATGAGCAGTTCTTC
TRBJ2-5	-	-	TRBV13	CASSFRQSQETQYF	TGTGCCAGCAGCTTCCGACAGTCCCAAGAGACCCAGTACTTC
TRBJ2-3	many	TRBD2	TRBV6-4	CASSDLAGADTQYF	TGTGCCAGCAGTGATTTAGCGGGAGCAGATACGCAGTATTTT
TRBJ2-1	-	-	TRBV5-1	CASSGMGGSSYNEQFF	TGCGCCAGCAGCGGTATGGGGGGCAGCTCCTACAATGAGCAGTTCTTC
TRBJ2-2	many	TRBD2	TRBV20-1	CSAKAGEESGELFF	TGCAGTGCCAAAGCGGGGGAAGAGTCCGGGGAGCTGTTTTTT
TRBJ2-1	few	TRBD2	TRBV19	CASRPVAGGPNEQFF	TGTGCCAGTAGGCCTGTAGCGGGGGGGCCGAATGAGCAGTTCTTC
TRBJ1-1	-	-	TRBV25-1	CASSYTGMYTEAFF	TGTGCCAGCAGCTACACGGGGATGTACACTGAAGCTTTCTTT
TRBJ2-7	-	TRBD1	TRBV4-3	CASSPTGLPSSYEQYF	TGCGCCAGCAGCCCGACAGGGCTACCCAGCTCCTACGAGCAGTACTTC
TRBJ1-1	many	-	TRBV27	CASSLEGWGTEAFF	TGTGCCAGCAGTTTGGAGGGGTGGGGCACTGAAGCTTTCTTT
TRBJ2-7	-	TRBD1	TRBV29-1	CSVDTGAPEQYF	TGCAGCGTGGATACAGGGGCACCCGAGCAGTACTTC
TRBJ1-3	few	TRBD1	TRBV12-3/TRBV12-4	CASSLVREDRGYGNTIYF	TGTGCCAGCAGTTTAGTAAGGGAGGACAGGGGGTACGGAAACACCATATATTTT
TRBJ1-2	few	-	TRBV11-2	CASSSARLVNYGYTF	TGTGCCAGCAGCTCAGCGAGGCTTGTTAACTATGGCTACACCTTC
TRBJ2-1	many	TRBD2	TRBV3-1	CASSPLAGGYNEQFF	TGTGCCAGCAGCCCACTAGCGGGAGGTTACAATGAGCAGTTCTTC
TRBJ2-2	-	TRBD2	TRBV11-3	CASSSYSGRSPGELFF	TGTGCCAGCAGCTCCTATAGCGGGAGATCGCCCGGGGAGCTGTTTTTT
TRBJ1-6	-	TRBD1	TRBV7-2	CASTGTGHNSPLHF	TGTGCCAGCACTGGGACAGGGCATAATTCACCCCTCCACTTT
TRBJ2-7	few	-	TRBV12-3/TRBV12-4	CASSLMGGLGYEQYF	TGTGCCAGCAGTTTAATGGGGGGGCTTGGCTACGAGCAGTACTTC
TRBJ1-1	few	-	TRBV27	CASSFSMGDTEAFF	TGTGCCAGCAGTTTTTCCATGGGCGACACTGAAGCTTTCTTT
TRBJ1-5	-	TRBD1	TRBV20-1	CSARGPSQGRAGQPQHF	TGCAGTGCTAGAGGCCCCTCACAGGGGCGGGCGGGTCAGCCCCAGCATTTT
TRBJ2-1	-	-	TRBV27	CASSLGAGGNEQFF	TGTGCCAGCAGTTTAGGGGCAGGTGGCAATGAGCAGTTCTTC
TRBJ1-2	few	TRBD1	TRBV20-1	CSARTGQGKGGYGYTF	TGCAGTGCTAGAACCGGACAGGGGAAGGGGGGGTATGGCTACACCTTC
TRBJ2-1	few	TRBD1	TRBV25-1	CASSIGDRGYNEQFF	TGTGCCAGCAGTATAGGGGACAGGGGGTACAATGAGCAGTTCTTC
TRBJ2-1	-	-	TRBV20-1	CSAKHGRVYNEQFF	TGCAGTGCCAAACATGGCAGGGTCTACAATGAGCAGTTCTTC